The clone carrying this TCR beta chain was observed a few times. Its specificity is not known. Germline V gene data show CDR1 as MNHEY and CDR2 as SVGEGT. With 8 bases removed from V and 6 bases from J, the gap between germline ends came to 11 bases. The length of the CDR3 is 11 residues. The data derive from a study of human T cells and chemical hapten exposure. Study-wide context: A mostly female patient group had alopecia areata, totalis or universalis.

Individual cDNA molecules received unique molecular identifiers in the library. TCRdb itself ran the RACE reads through MiXCR, one entry per CDR3 protein. Here the sample spans roughly 92,000 distinct CDR3 sequences, roughly 10% being singletons. The sample's time point: patch test 2, 6 weeks after DPC sensitization. Indicated treatment: therapeutic diphenylcyclopropenone sensitization with weekly scalp DPC. Study-wide results and limits: Controls formed significantly fewer large CDR3 similarity clusters than expanded TCRs did.

The sequence was obtained from a woman aged 40 to 50 with alopecia areata. Some clones in this sample may be carry-over from other donors' samples. Material: whole blood, obtained in connection with sensitization to the hapten diphenylcyclopropenone (DPC). V usage is TRBV6-2 or TRBV6-3 and J usage is TRBJ2-7, with no clear D. The CDR3 coding sequence is TGTGCCAGCTCGGGTCTTCGCGAGCAGTACTTC. The encoded protein is CASSGLREQYF.